The table lists the clone carrying this T cell receptor beta chain with many counts. What it binds is not known. The data originate from a study of T cells in Graves' hyperthyroidism and ophthalmopathy. The study, taken as a whole, reports: Patients with ophthalmopathy were separated from those with stable hyperthyroidism by a 13 V-J model. Also found in blood were most expanded thyroid clonotypes above 0.001.

Trimming pared 0 bases from V and 3 bases from J, leaving 11 bases between. The CDR3 runs 14 residues. Germline CDR1 is DFQATT and CDR2 is SNEGSKA (reference sequence). It was RNA transcripts that yielded the amplified TCR beta CDR3 regions. First-round RT-PCR with HTBI primers amplified the TCR CDR3 region. One entry per CDR3 protein, called by TCRdb with MiXCR from the multiplex PCR reads. The sample lists approximately 640,000 distinct CDR3 sequences; 15% to 20% were seen once. The sample was blood. The TCR comes from a woman under 40 with Graves' hyperthyroidism. The rearrangement uses TRBV20-1 and TRBJ1-1, with unresolved D. The CDR3 sequence: CSARDAGRDTEAFF. In nucleotides, the CDR3 is TGCAGTGCTAGAGATGCGGGCCGGGACACTGAAGCTTTCTTT.